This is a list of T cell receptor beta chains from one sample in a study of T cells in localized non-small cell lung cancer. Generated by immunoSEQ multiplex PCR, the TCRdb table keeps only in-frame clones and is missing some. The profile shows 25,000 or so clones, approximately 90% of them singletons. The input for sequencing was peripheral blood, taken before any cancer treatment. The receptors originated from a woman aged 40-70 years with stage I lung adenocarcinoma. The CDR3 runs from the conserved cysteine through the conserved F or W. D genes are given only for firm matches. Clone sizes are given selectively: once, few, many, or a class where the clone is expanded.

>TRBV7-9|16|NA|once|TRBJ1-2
CASSPPRLSVDYGYTF
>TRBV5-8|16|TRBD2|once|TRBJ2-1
CASSLASGTRNNEQFF
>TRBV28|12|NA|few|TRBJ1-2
CATGQTPMGYTF
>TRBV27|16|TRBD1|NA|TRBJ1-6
CASSLGQGSYNSPLHF
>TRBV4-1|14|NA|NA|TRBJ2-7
CASSLGPTLYEQYF
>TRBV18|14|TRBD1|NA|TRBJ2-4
CASSLDRVQNIQYF
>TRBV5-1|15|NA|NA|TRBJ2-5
CASSLRFSGRETQYF
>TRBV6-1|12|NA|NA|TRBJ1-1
CASRDSVTEAFF
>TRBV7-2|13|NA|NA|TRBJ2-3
CASSLTGRDTQYF
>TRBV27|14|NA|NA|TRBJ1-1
CASSLAGSLTEAFF
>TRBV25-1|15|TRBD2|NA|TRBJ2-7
CASSSPGTSGTEQYF
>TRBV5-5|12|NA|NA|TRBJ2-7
CASSLARQRQYF
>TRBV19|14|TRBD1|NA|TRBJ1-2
CASSRGQGVYGYTF
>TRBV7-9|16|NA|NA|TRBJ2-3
CASSLRQTTGGDTQYF
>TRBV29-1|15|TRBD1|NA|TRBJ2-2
CSVGTGGYTTGELFF
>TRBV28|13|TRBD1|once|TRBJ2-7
CASNLGQFYEQYF
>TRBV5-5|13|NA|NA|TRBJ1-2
CASSPRGGDGYTF
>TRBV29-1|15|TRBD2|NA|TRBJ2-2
CSVESGSGSDGELFF
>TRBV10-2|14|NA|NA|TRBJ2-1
CASTGGVSYNEQFF
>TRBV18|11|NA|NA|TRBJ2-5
CASSPKETQYF
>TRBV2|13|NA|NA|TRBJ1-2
CASTTGSSLGYTF
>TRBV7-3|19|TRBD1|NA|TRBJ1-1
CASSPHPHRGSYKGTEAFF
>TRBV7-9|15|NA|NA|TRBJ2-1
CASSFVGTYLNEQFF
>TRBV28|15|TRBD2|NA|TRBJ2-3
CATAGGDSRTDTQYF
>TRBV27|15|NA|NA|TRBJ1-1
CASSLSLRGDTEAFF
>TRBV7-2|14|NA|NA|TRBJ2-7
CASSLGAVSYEQYF
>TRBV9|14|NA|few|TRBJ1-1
CASSVAEANTEAFF
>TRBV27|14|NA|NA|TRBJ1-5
CASSLRQGTQPQHF
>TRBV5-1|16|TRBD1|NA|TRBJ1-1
CASSPRQGSSVAEAFF
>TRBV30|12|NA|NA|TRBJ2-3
CAWSVRTDTQYF
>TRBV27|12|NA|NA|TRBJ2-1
CASSDWYNEQFF
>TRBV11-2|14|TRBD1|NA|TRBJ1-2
CASSSWTGWNGYTF
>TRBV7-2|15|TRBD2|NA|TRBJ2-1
CASSLGLAGNNEQFF
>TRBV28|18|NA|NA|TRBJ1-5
CASSLDLNRRSGNQPQHF
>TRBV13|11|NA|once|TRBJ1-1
CASSRTGEAFF
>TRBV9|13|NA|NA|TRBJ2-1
CASSVRGDNEQFF
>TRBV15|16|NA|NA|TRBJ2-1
CATSRDQPSLGHEQFF
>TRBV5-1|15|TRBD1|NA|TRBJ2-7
CASSPGGPVSYEQYF
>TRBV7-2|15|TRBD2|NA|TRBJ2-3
CASSSSGRSTDTQYF
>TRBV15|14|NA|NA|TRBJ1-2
CATSRGIGGYGYTF
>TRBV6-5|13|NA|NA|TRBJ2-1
CASSYGGNNEQFF
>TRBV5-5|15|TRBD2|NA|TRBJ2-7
CASSFSSGYSYEQYF
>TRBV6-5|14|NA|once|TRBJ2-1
CASRGTRLRNEQFF
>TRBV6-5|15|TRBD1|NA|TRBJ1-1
CASSQDRGMNTEAFF
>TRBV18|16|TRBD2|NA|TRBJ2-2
CASSPRLAGGTGELFF
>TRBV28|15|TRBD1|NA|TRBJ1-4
CASSHDRVLREKLFF
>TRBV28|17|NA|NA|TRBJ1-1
CASSRPAGSLWNTEAFF
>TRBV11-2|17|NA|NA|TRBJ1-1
CASSFTLAAGVNTEAFF